These 27 T cell receptor beta chains originate from one sample sequenced in a study of cytomegalovirus exposure and HLA in healthy donors. PCR employed 60 Vbeta and 13 Jbeta primers. Profiling relied on immunoSEQ multiplex PCR, and the TCRdb table lists in-frame clones only, not all of them. The data contain roughly 140,000 clones, about 75% of them seen just once; the ten biggest clones take up 1.5% to 2%. Sequenced: PBMCs. Every receptor here comes from a woman aged 25-40 years in good health and CMV-seronegative.

The chain uses TRBV10-3 and TRBJ1-1; D possibly corresponds to TRBD1 (5 bases). Germline CDR1 and CDR2: ENHRY and SYGVKD. With 6 bases removed from V and 3 bases from J, the gap between germline ends came to 14 bases. The CDR3 is made up of 14 amino acids. The DNA for the CDR3 is TGTGCCATCAGGGGGGAGGGGACCTACACTGAAGCTTTCTTT. As protein: CAIRGEGTYTEAFF.

This chain joins TRBV5-6 and TRBJ1-1, with 9 nucleotides matching TRBD1. This CDR3 region has 14 residues. The germline gives CDR1 SGHDT, CDR2 YYEEEE. J was trimmed by 12 bases and V by 0 bases; bases with no gene match: 9. CDR3 region: CASSLGQTGGLTFF. The DNA of the CDR3 is TGTGCCAGCAGCTTGGGACAGACAGGGGGGTTAACTTTCTTT. Together with reference TRBV5-6 and TRBJ1-1, the CDR3 gives the full variable domain: DAGVTQSPTHLIKTRGQQVTLRCSPKSGHDTVSWYQQALGQGPQFIFQYYEEEERQRGNFPDRFSGHQFPNYSSELNVNALLLGDSALYLCASSLGQTGGLTFFGQGTRLTVV.

The J gene is TRBJ1-1, the V gene TRBV4-1; D not certain. From germline, CDR1 is MGHRA and CDR2 YSYEKL. V lost 2 bases, J lost 7 bases, and 11 bases lay in between. CDR3 size: 13 residues. CDR3 nucleotide sequence: TGCGCCAGCAGCCAAAGAACAGAATTTGAAGCTTTCTTT. The encoded protein is CASSQRTEFEAFF.

This clone occurred a few times. V is TRBV4-2 and J is TRBJ2-7, with D perhaps TRBD1 (6 bases). V gave up 0 bases and J gave up 2 bases, with 11 bases separating them. The CDR3 sequence is 15 residues long. CDR1 and CDR2 from the germline V gene are LGHNA and YNFKEQ. The CDR3 coding sequence is TGTGCCAGCAGCCAAGAGCTACAGGGCCCCTACGAGCAGTACTTC. It encodes CASSQELQGPYEQYF.

The chain links TRBV5-8 to TRBJ2-5; a weak D match, TRBD1 (5 bases). The CDR3 spans 15 residues. V lost 3 bases and J 1 base, leaving 13 bases between the germline ends. Germline V lookup: CDR1 SGHTS, CDR2 YDEGEE. The CDR3 is CASSSQGTLQETQYF. The DNA for the CDR3 is TGTGCCAGCAGCTCCCAGGGTACTCTCCAAGAGACCCAGTACTTC.

CDR3 sequence (DNA): TGTGCCAGCAGTTACGGAGGGAGATCCACCTACGAGCAGTACTTC. Its protein product is CASSYGGRSTYEQYF. The chain carries TRBV6-5 and TRBJ2-7, with D possibly TRBD2 on 6 matching bases. The length of the CDR3 is 15 residues. V was clipped by 2 bases and J by 2 bases, with 13 bases between them. Germline values: CDR1 MNHEY, CDR2 SVGAGI.

Only one count was recorded for this clone. The rearrangement uses TRBV29-1 and TRBJ2-7, with 7 bases fitting TRBD1. This CDR3 comprises 14 residues. Germline V gene sequence: CDR1 SQVTM, CDR2 ANQGSEA. J gave up 0 bases and V 1 base, and 3 bases lay outside the gene matches. Here the CDR3 reads CSVEVTGVSYEQYF. CDR3 DNA sequence: TGCAGCGTTGAAGTAACAGGGGTCTCCTACGAGCAGTACTTC.

The chain joins TRBV6-1 to TRBJ1-4, with 8 bases matching TRBD1. CDR3 size: 14 residues. V trimming: 5 bases; J trimming: 4 bases; junction bases outside the gene matches: 3. Germline loops: CDR1 MNHNS, CDR2 SASEGT. CDR3 protein: CASSRDRGNEKLFF. The CDR3 nucleotides are TGTGCCAGCAGTCGAGACAGGGGTAATGAAAAACTGTTTTTT.

Concerning this clone: Relative to the germline gene, one junction end is altered; a read error may explain this. Other nucleotide sequences in the sample specify the same CDR3. The J gene is TRBJ1-2, the V gene TRBV4-2, with TRBD1 matching 9 bases. Germline-derived CDR1 and CDR2 are LGHNA and YNFKEQ. There are 14 residues in the CDR3. In nucleotides, the CDR3 is TGTGCCAGTAGCCTAACAGGGGGCAACTATGGCTACACCTTC. This encodes CASSLTGGNYGYTF.

The chain combines TRBV5-1 with TRBJ1-4, with 8 nucleotides matching TRBD1. Trimming removed 4 bases from V and 11 bases from J; junction bases left unmatched: 10. The CDR3 runs 14 residues. Germline V gives CDR1 SGHRS, CDR2 YFSETQ. The CDR3 spells CASSLDREGQKLFF. Here the CDR3 DNA reads TGCGCCAGCAGCCTGGACAGGGAAGGTCAGAAACTGTTTTTT.

The chain uses TRBV4-1 and TRBJ1-2, with D maybe TRBD1 (5 bases). There are 15 residues in the CDR3. V lost 1 base, J lost 5 bases, and 14 bases lay in between. Germline V CDR1 and CDR2: MGHRA, YSYEKL. CDR3 sequence (DNA): TGCGCCAGCAGCCAAGTGTCGGGGGGTAGTTATGGCTACACCTTC. This gives the protein CASSQVSGGSYGYTF.

A few counts support this clone. The CDR3, as DNA: TGTGCCAGCAGCTTAGGGTCACTCAGCACAGATACGCAGTATTTT. Translated, it gives CASSLGSLSTDTQYF. The V and J genes are TRBV7-9 and TRBJ2-3; D unresolved. Between the trimmed V and J ends, which lost 1 base and 0 bases, there was a span of 8 bases. Germline lookup yields CDR1 SEHNR and CDR2 FQNEAQ (reference sequence). The CDR3 has 15 residues.

This chain uses TRBV27 with TRBJ2-7; 10 bases are shared with TRBD1. CDR1 and CDR2 (germline): MNHEY, SMNVEV (reference sequence). This CDR3 comprises 18 residues. Trimming took 3 bases from V and 2 from J; bases not matched to a gene: 13. This CDR3 is CASSFLTGGRPPPYEQYF. The CDR3 region has the DNA TGTGCCAGCAGTTTTCTGACAGGGGGCCGGCCACCCCCCTACGAGCAGTACTTC.

In this sample, this clone turned up once. V gene TRBV5-1 combines with J gene TRBJ2-7; 8 nucleotides align to TRBD1. The germline V gene encodes CDR1 SGHRS and CDR2 YFSETQ. J gave up 4 bases and V 4 bases, and 7 bases lay outside the gene matches. The CDR3 extends over 14 amino acids. In nucleotides, the CDR3 is TGCGCCAGCAGCCAAGGACAGGGTGGGTACGAGCAGTACTTC. Translation: CASSQGQGGYEQYF.

V usage is TRBV15 and J usage is TRBJ1-2; 7 bases align to TRBD1. Trimming took 5 bases from V and 3 from J; bases not matched to a gene: 6. The CDR3 is 14 residues long. The germline V gene has CDR1 LNHNV and CDR2 YYDKDF (reference sequence). The CDR3 region is CATSPQGQDYGYTF. DNA of the CDR3: TGTGCCACCAGCCCACAGGGGCAGGACTATGGCTACACCTTC.

The chain uses TRBV5-5 and TRBJ2-7, with D possibly matching TRBD1 (7 bases). Germline CDR1 reads SGHKS; CDR2 reads YYEKEE (reference sequence). V lost 0 bases to trimming and J lost 1 base, with 17 bases between them. CDR3 length: 17 residues. CDR3 loop: CASSLGRGRLVSYEQYF. Written as DNA, the CDR3 is TGTGCCAGCAGCTTGGGGAGGGGGCGCCTGGTTTCCTACGAGCAGTACTTC.

This clone is a singleton in its sample. This sequence joins TRBV5-1 and TRBJ2-1, with 9 bases aligning to TRBD1. The germline V gene encodes CDR1 SGHRS and CDR2 YFSETQ. V trimming: 4 bases; J trimming: 7 bases; junction bases outside the gene matches: 12. CDR3 length: 16 amino acids. The CDR3 DNA is TGCGCCAGCAGCCGGTTGAAGGGACAGGGACAGAATGAGCAGTTCTTC. This codes for CASSRLKGQGQNEQFF.

The rearrangement joins TRBV27 to TRBJ2-3, with 10 bases identical to TRBD1. The CDR3 is made up of 15 amino acids. Per the germline V gene, CDR1 is MNHEY and CDR2 is SMNVEV (reference sequence). The junction had 3 bases not matched to a gene; V was cut back by 4 bases and J by 2 bases. In DNA, the CDR3 is TGTGCCAGCAGTTGGGGACAGGGGTTCACAGATACGCAGTATTTT. This sequence encodes CASSWGQGFTDTQYF.

This sequence joins TRBV5-1 and TRBJ2-3; 8 bases are shared with TRBD1. V trimming: 0 bases; J trimming: 0 bases; junction bases outside the gene matches: 6. The germline V gene encodes CDR1 SGHRS and CDR2 YFSETQ. The CDR3 extends over 17 amino acids. This CDR3 is CASSLAGQGGSTDTQYF. The CDR3, as DNA: TGCGCCAGCAGCTTGGCTGGACAGGGTGGGAGCACAGATACGCAGTATTTT.

The chain joins TRBV5-1 to TRBJ1-1; D remains unclear. This CDR3 is built from 17 residues. CDR1 is SGHRS and CDR2 is YFSETQ in the germline V gene. V shed 1 base and J shed 0 bases, with 16 bases lying between them. CDR3 residues: CASSLLSLGEVNTEAFF. DNA for the CDR3: TGCGCCAGCAGCTTGTTGTCGTTGGGAGAGGTGAACACTGAAGCTTTCTTT. Looking up the rest from reference TRBV5-1 and TRBJ1-1 gives the full variable domain: KAGVTQTPRYLIKTRGQQVTLSCSPISGHRSVSWYQQTPGQGLQFLFEYFSETQRNKGNFPGRFSGRQFSNSRSEMNVSTLELGDSALYLCASSLLSLGEVNTEAFFGQGTRLTVV.

The chain employs TRBV28 and TRBJ1-4; 9 nucleotides align to TRBD1. J was trimmed by 5 bases and V by 6 bases; bases with no gene match: 10. The CDR3 is made up of 16 amino acids. Germline values: CDR1 MDHEN, CDR2 SYDVKM. The CDR3 region has the DNA TGTGCCAGCAGGTTAACCCCCGGGACAGGGAATGAAAAACTGTTTTTT. Translation gives CASRLTPGTGNEKLFF. Full variable domain (missing parts from reference TRBV28 and TRBJ1-4): DVKVTQSSRYLVKRTGEKVFLECVQDMDHENMFWYRQDPGLGLRLIYFSYDVKMKEKGDIPEGYSVSREKKERFSLILESASTNQTSMYLCASRLTPGTGNEKLFFGSGTQLSVL.

This chain joins TRBV5-4 and TRBJ1-1; 10 bases align to TRBD1. J was trimmed by 4 bases and V by 4 bases; bases with no gene match: 19. The CDR3 has 19 amino acids. CDR1 is SGHNT and CDR2 is YYREEE in the germline V gene (reference sequence). DNA for the CDR3: TGTGCCAGCAGCCTAAAACAAGACAGGGGGCGAGGGAGAGGCACTGAAGCTTTCTTT. Its translation: CASSLKQDRGRGRGTEAFF.

V usage is TRBV19 and J usage is TRBJ2-3, with D possibly being TRBD2 (6 bases). V shed 6 bases and J shed 5 bases, with 15 bases lying between them. CDR3 length equals 14 residues. The germline gives CDR1 LNHDA, CDR2 SQIVND (reference sequence). CDR3 residues: CASSGWGVGDTQYF. In DNA, the CDR3 is TGTGCCAGTAGCGGTTGGGGGGTGGGAGATACGCAGTATTTT.

V and J are TRBV6-6 and TRBJ1-5; TRBD1 aligns across 8 bases. With V trimmed by 6 bases and J by 1 base, 5 bases remained unmatched. The V gene's germline CDR1 is MNHNY and CDR2 SVGAGI (reference sequence). There are 15 residues in the CDR3. The CDR3 nucleotides read TGTGCCAGCAGGCCAGGGGGCACGAGCAATCAGCCCCAGCATTTT. Its translation is CASRPGGTSNQPQHF.

The rearrangement links TRBV7-9 to TRBJ1-6; 7 bases are a match to TRBD1. V shed 5 bases and J 7 bases; nucleotides not matched to a gene: 8. Germline V lookup: CDR1 SEHNR, CDR2 FQNEAQ (reference sequence). The CDR3 has 15 amino acids. CDR3: CASSQGTAGNSPLHF. CDR3 nucleotides: TGTGCCAGCAGCCAAGGGACAGCCGGAAATTCACCCCTCCACTTT.

CDR3: CASSLTGNTEAFF. The CDR3, as DNA: TGTGCCAGCAGCTTAACCGGGAACACTGAAGCTTTCTTT. The chain links TRBV7-9 to TRBJ1-1; the D is unclear. CDR1 SEHNR and CDR2 FQNEAQ come from the germline V gene (reference sequence). The CDR3 loop spans 13 amino acids. V lost 2 bases to trimming and J lost 1 base, with 5 bases between them.

The CDR3 is CASSIRGQVTEAFF. CDR3 bases: TGTGCCAGCAGTATAAGGGGGCAAGTCACTGAAGCTTTCTTT. This rearrangement joins TRBV6-1 to TRBJ1-1; 7 bases line up with TRBD1. J was trimmed by 4 bases and V by 5 bases; bases with no gene match: 7. The germline CDR1 and CDR2 sequences are MNHNS and SASEGT. The length of the CDR3 is 14 residues.